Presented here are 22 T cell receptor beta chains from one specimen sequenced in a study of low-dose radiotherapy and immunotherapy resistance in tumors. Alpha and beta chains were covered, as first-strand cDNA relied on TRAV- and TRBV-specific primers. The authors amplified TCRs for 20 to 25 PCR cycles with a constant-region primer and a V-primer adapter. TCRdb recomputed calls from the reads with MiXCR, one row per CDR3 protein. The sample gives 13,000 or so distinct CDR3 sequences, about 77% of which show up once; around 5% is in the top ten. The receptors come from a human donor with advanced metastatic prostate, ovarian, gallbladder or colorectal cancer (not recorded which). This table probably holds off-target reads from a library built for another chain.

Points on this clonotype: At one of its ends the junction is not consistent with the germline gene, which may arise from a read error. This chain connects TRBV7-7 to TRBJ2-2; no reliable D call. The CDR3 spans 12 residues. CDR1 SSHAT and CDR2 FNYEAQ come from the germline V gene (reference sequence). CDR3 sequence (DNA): TGTGCTAGCAGCTTCGGAGCCGGGGAGCTGTTTTTT. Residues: CASSFGAGELFF.

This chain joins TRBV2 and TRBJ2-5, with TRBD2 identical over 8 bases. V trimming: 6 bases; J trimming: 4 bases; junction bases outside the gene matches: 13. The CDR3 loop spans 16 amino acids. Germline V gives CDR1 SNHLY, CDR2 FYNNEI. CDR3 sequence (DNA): TGTGCCAGCAGCGCAAACCCTGATCTAGCGGGAGAGACCCAGTACTTC. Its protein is CASSANPDLAGETQYF. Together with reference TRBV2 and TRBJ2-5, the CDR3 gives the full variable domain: EPEVTQTPSHQVTQMGQEVILRCVPISNHLYFYWYRQILGQKVEFLVSFYNNEISEKSEIFDDQFSVERPDGSNFTLKIRSTKLEDSAMYFCASSANPDLAGETQYFGPGTRLLVL.

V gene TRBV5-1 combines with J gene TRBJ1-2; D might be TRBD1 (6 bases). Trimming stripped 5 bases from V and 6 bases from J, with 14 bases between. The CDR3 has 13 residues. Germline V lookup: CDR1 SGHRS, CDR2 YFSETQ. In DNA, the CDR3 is TGCGCCAGCAGTCTTACAGGGTCGGATGGCTACACCTTC. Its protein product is CASSLTGSDGYTF.

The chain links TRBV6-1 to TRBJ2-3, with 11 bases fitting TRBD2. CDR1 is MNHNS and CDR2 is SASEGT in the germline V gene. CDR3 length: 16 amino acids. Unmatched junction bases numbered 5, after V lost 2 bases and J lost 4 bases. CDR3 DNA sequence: TGTGCCAGCAGTGAACTTAGCGGGGGGGCCCCAGATACGCAGTATTTT. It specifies CASSELSGGAPDTQYF.

The CDR3 nucleotides are TGTGCCAGCAGCCCCATACAGGGTCTACCCCCCCAGCATTTT. Protein sequence: CASSPIQGLPPQHF. The genes are TRBV2 and TRBJ1-5; D might be TRBD1 (6 bases). Trimming removed 6 bases from V and 10 bases from J, with 19 bases in between. The CDR3 has 14 residues. The germline V gene has CDR1 SNHLY and CDR2 FYNNEI.

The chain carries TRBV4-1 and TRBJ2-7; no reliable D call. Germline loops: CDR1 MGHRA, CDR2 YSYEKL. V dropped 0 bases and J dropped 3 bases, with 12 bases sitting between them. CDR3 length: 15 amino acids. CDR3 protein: CASSQEGSSYYEQYF. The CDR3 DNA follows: TGCGCCAGCAGCCAAGAGGGGTCCTCCTACTACGAGCAGTACTTC.

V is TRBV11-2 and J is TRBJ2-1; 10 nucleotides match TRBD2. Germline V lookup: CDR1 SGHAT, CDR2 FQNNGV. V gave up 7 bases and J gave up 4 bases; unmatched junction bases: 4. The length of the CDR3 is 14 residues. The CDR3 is CASTWTSGYNEQFF. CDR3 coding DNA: TGTGCCAGCACCTGGACTAGCGGTTACAATGAGCAGTTCTTC.

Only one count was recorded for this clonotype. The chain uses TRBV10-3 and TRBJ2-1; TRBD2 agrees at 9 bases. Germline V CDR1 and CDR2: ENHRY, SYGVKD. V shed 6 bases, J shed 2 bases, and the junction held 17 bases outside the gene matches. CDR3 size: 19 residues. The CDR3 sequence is CAIRGGAGGYSPTYNEQFF. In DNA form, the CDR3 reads TGTGCCATCAGGGGAGGAGCGGGGGGATATTCCCCGACCTACAATGAGCAGTTCTTC.

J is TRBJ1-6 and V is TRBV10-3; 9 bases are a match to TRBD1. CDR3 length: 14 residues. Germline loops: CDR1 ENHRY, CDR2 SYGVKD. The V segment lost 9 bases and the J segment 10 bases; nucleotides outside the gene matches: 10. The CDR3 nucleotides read TGTGCCATTTCACCCCGACAGGGGGGATCACCCCTCCACTTT. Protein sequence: CAISPRQGGSPLHF.

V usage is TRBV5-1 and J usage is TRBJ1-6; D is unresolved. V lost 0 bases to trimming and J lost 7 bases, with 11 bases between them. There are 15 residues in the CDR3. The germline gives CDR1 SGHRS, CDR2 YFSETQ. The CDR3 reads CASSLDGIRNSPLHF. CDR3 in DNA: TGCGCCAGCAGCTTGGATGGTATTCGGAATTCACCCCTCCACTTT.

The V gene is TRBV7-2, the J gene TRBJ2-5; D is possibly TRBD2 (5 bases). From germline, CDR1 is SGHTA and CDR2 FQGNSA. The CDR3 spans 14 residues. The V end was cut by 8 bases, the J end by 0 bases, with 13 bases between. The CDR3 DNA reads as TGTGCCAGCCGTGGGAGCGCTTACCAAGAGACCCAGTACTTC. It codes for CASRGSAYQETQYF.

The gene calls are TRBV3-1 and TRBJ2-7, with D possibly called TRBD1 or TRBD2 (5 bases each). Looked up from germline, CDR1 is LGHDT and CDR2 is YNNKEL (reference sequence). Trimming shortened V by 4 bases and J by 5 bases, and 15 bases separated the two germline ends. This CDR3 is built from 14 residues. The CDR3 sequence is CASSPGGAGDEQYF. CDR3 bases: TGTGCCAGCAGCCCAGGTGGGGCGGGCGACGAGCAGTACTTC.

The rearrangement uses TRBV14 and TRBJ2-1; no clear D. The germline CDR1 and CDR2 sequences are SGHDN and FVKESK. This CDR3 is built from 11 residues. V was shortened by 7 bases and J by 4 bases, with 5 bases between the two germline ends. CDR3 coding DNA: TGTGCCAGCATGGGGTACAATGAGCAGTTCTTC. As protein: CASMGYNEQFF. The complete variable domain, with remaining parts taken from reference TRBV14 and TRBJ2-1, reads EAGVTQFPSHSVIEKGQTVTLRCDPISGHDNLYWYRRVMGKEIKFLLHFVKESKQDESGMPNNRFLAERTGGTYSTLKVQPAELEDSGVYFCASMGYNEQFFGPGTRLTVL.

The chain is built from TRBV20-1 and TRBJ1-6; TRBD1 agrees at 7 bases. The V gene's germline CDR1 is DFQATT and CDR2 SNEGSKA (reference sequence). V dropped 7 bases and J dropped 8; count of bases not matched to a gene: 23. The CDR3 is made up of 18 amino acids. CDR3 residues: CSVLSPGSVRGGHSPLHF. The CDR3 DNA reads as TGCAGTGTCCTTTCCCCCGGATCCGTGCGAGGGGGCCATTCACCCCTCCACTTT.

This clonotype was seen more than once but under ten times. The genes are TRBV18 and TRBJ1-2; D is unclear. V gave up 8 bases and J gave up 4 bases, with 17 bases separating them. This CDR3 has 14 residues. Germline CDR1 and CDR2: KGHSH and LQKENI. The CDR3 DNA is TGTGCCAGCACTCACAGCTTTTCCCGCTATGGCTACACCTTC. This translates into CASTHSFSRYGYTF.

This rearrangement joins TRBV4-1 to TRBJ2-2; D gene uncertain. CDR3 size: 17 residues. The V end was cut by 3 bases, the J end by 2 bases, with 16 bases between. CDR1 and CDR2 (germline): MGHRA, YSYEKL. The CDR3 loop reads CASSHDVVAGNTGELFF. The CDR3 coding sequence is TGCGCCAGCAGCCACGACGTAGTAGCTGGCAACACCGGGGAGCTGTTTTTT.

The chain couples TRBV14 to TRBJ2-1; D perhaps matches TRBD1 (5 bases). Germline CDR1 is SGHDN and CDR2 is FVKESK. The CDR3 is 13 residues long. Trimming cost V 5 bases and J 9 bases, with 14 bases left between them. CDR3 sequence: CASSFAGSGEQFF. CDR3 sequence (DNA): TGTGCCAGCAGCTTCGCAGGGTCGGGTGAGCAGTTCTTC.

The CDR3 DNA reads TGTGCCAGCAGCCCGTCAGGAACCTTCTCCTACGAGCAGTACTTC. This sequence encodes CASSPSGTFSYEQYF. The V gene is TRBV7-2, the J gene TRBJ2-7; unclear D gene. Germline loops: CDR1 SGHTA, CDR2 FQGNSA. CDR3 length: 15 residues. The V end lost 5 bases, the J end lost 0 bases, and 14 bases lay between the germline ends.

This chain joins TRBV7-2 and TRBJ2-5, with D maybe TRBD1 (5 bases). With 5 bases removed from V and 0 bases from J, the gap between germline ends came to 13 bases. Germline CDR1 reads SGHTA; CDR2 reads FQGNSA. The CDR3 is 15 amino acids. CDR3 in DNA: TGTGCCAGCAGCGACTTAGGGGCCAACCAAGAGACCCAGTACTTC. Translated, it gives CASSDLGANQETQYF.

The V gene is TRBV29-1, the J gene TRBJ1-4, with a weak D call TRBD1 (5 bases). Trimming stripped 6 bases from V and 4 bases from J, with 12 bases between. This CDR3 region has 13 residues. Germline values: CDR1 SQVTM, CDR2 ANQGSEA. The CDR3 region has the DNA TGCAGCGTCACCGGGGGGATTAATGAAAAACTGTTTTTT. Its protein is CSVTGGINEKLFF.

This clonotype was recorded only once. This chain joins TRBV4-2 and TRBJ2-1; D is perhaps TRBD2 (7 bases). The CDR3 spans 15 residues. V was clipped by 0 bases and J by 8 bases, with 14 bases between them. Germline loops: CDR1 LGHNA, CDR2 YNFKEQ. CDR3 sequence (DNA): TGTGCCAGCAGCCAAGATTACGGGGGGCTCGATGAGCAGTTCTTC. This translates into CASSQDYGGLDEQFF.

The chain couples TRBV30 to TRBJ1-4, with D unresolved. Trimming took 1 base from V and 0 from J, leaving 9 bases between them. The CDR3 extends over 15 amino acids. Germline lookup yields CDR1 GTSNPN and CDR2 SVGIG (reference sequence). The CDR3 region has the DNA TGTGCCTGGAGTGACCGGAGGTCAACTAATGAAAAACTGTTTTTT. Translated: CAWSDRRSTNEKLFF.